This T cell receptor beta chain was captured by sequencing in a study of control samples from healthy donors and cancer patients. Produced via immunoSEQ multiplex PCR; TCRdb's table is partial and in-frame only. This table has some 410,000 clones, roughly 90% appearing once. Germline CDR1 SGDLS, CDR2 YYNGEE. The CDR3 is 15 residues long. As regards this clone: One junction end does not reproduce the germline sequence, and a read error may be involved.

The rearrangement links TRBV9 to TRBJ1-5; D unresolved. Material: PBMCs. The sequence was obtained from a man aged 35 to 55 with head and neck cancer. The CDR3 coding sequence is TGTCCCAGCAGCGTATCGTGCCGCAGCAATCAGCCCCAGCATTTT. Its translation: CPSSVSCRSNQPQHF.